The 13 T cell receptor beta chains reported below all come from one sample, sequenced in a study of blood T cell repertoires in COVID-19 (dated by TCRdb to the early 2020s). Library construction relied on the immunoSEQ multiplex PCR assay. TCRdb mirrors the immuneACCESS table, restricted to in-frame sequences. Some clones are absent from its copies; in checked studies, under half trace to an unresolved V gene, and the reason for the others is unknown. This sample gives 200,000 to 300,000 clones in total; around four fifths of them show up just once. Approximately 4% of the sample lies in the top ten. Sequenced material: peripheral blood. Receptor source: a man aged 55 to 70 with acute or convalescent COVID-19.

The chain is built from TRBV7-9 and TRBJ2-7, with TRBD1 identical over 8 bases. This CDR3 has 16 residues. V lost 5 bases, J lost 3 bases, and 12 bases stayed unmatched. Germline assignment: CDR1 SEHNR and CDR2 FQNEAQ (reference sequence). DNA of the CDR3: TGTGCCAGCAGCGCCCCGGGACAGGCTGCCCGCTACGAGCAGTACTTC. This translates into CASSAPGQAARYEQYF.

This rearrangement joins TRBV7-2 to TRBJ2-1; perhaps TRBD2 as D (5 bases). With 2 bases removed from V and 6 bases from J, the gap between germline ends came to 14 bases. Germline V gives CDR1 SGHTA, CDR2 FQGNSA. This CDR3 region has 15 residues. This CDR3 is CASSLISRAGNEQFF. CDR3 DNA sequence: TGTGCCAGCAGCTTAATATCAAGGGCGGGCAATGAGCAGTTCTTC.

The chain recombines TRBV2 with TRBJ2-5; no firm D call. This CDR3 is 13 amino acids long. Germline V gives CDR1 SNHLY, CDR2 FYNNEI. V lost 7 bases to trimming and J lost 0 bases, with 9 bases between them. CDR3 bases: TGTGCCAGCAAAAGCTCACACCAAGAGACCCAGTACTTC. It encodes CASKSSHQETQYF. Filled out from reference TRBV2 and TRBJ2-5, the complete variable domain reads EPEVTQTPSHQVTQMGQEVILRCVPISNHLYFYWYRQILGQKVEFLVSFYNNEISEKSEIFDDQFSVERPDGSNFTLKIRSTKLEDSAMYFCASKSSHQETQYFGPGTRLLVL.

The V and J genes are TRBV6-5 and TRBJ1-2; D call uncertain. V was trimmed by 6 bases and J by 3 bases, leaving 14 bases between them. The CDR3 covers 14 residues. Per the germline V gene, CDR1 is MNHEY and CDR2 is SVGAGI. The CDR3 nucleotides are TGTGCCAGCAGCCCCGGGGATGCCTACTATGGCTACACCTTC. Translated: CASSPGDAYYGYTF.

The rearrangement joins TRBV3-1 (or the pseudogene TRBV3-2) to TRBJ2-7, with D perhaps TRBD1 (7 bases). Deletions cut 1 base from V and 12 bases from J, with 22 bases between. The CDR3 spans 15 residues. Germline V CDR1 and CDR2: LGHDT, YNNKEL (reference sequence). CDR3 DNA: TGTGCCAGCAGCCAAGGGGGAGGCAGGGGGACCCCCGGGTACTTC. Translated: CASSQGGGRGTPGYF.

The rearrangement joins TRBV6-1 to TRBJ2-5; TRBD2 matches at 9 bases. Unmatched junction bases numbered 4, after V lost 7 bases and J lost 10 bases. This CDR3 region has 11 residues. The germline gives CDR1 MNHNS, CDR2 SASEGT. CDR3 DNA sequence: TGTGCCAGCACCGCGGGGGGGGGCCAGTACTTC. It encodes CASTAGGGQYF.

V usage is TRBV10-3 and J usage is TRBJ2-7; weak D call: TRBD2 (6 bases). Trimming removed 3 bases at V and 0 bases at J, with 12 bases between. The germline V gene has CDR1 ENHRY and CDR2 SYGVKD. The CDR3 has 15 amino acids. The CDR3 nucleotides are TGTGCCATCAGTGAAATTAGCGGAGCCTCCTACGAGCAGTACTTC. Its translation: CAISEISGASYEQYF.

This sequence joins TRBV6-4 and TRBJ2-1; 13 bases are shared with TRBD2. The CDR3 is 15 amino acids. Unmatched junction bases numbered 2, after V lost 2 bases and J lost 7 bases. From germline, CDR1 is MRHNA and CDR2 SNTAGT. The CDR3 loop reads CASSDRTSGRNEQFF. The DNA for the CDR3 is TGTGCCAGCAGTGACAGGACTAGCGGGAGAAATGAGCAGTTCTTC.

The chain joins TRBV3-1 (or the pseudogene TRBV3-2) to TRBJ2-7, with 7 positions matching TRBD1. The germline V gene has CDR1 LGHDT and CDR2 YNNKEL (reference sequence). The CDR3 is made up of 13 amino acids. Germline trimming cut 4 bases from V and 6 bases from J; bases unmatched to any gene: 6. CDR3 loop: CASSRQGEAEQYF. The CDR3 DNA reads TGTGCCAGCAGCCGACAGGGTGAGGCCGAGCAGTACTTC.

This chain links TRBV7-2 with TRBJ2-7; D gene uncertain. CDR3 size: 12 residues. Per the germline V gene, CDR1 is SGHTA and CDR2 is FQGNSA. V dropped 2 bases and J dropped 3 bases, with 5 bases sitting between them. This CDR3 reads CASSLFYYEQYF. CDR3 nucleotides: TGTGCCAGCAGCTTATTCTACTACGAGCAGTACTTC.

This chain links TRBV18 with TRBJ2-2; 10 positions match TRBD2. The J segment lost 5 bases and the V segment lost 1 base, leaving 4 bases of the junction unmatched. Germline V gene lookup returns CDR1 KGHSH and CDR2 LQKENI. This CDR3 is 16 amino acids long. The DNA of the CDR3 is TGTGCCAGCTCACCACGAGATAGCGGGAGGACCGGGGAGCTGTTTTTT. Encoded protein: CASSPRDSGRTGELFF.

The chain has TRBV5-1 and TRBJ1-2; possibly TRBD1 for D (5 bases). The CDR3 covers 15 residues. With 0 bases removed from V and 4 bases from J, the gap between germline ends came to 13 bases. Germline loops: CDR1 SGHRS, CDR2 YFSETQ. The CDR3 region has the DNA TGCGCCAGCAGCTTGGACAGGAGTGGGTTCTATGGCTACACCTTC. It is translated as CASSLDRSGFYGYTF.

The chain recombines TRBV7-5 with TRBJ1-2; the table's D gene call, TRBD1, was not cross checked with the DNA. TRBV7-5 is annotated as a pseudogene. The CDR3 spans 15 residues. CDR3 sequence reads: CARSTTRGPDYGYTF. DNA of the CDR3: TGTGCCAGAAGCACGACAAGGGGGCCAGACTATGGCTACACCTTC.